Listed below are T cell receptor beta chains from one sample, sequenced in a study of blood T cell repertoires in COVID-19. The method was immunoSEQ multiplex PCR; TCRdb's version includes in-frame clones alone and lacks a portion of them. The data contain under 300,000 clones, 70% to 90% of them singletons. Input material: PBMCs or T cells enriched from blood (not recorded which). The receptor set was obtained from a woman aged 45 to 65 who had recovered from COVID-19. CDR3s include the opening cysteine and the closing phenylalanine or tryptophan. The D gene is left open where the match is weak. Expanded clones are given a class, and other clones once, few, many or no size at all.

>TRBV10-3|TRBJ1-6|TRBD1|.
TGTGCCATCAGGGGACAGGTTAATTCACCCCTCCACTTT
CAIRGQVNSPLHF
>TRBV25-1|TRBJ1-1|.|.
TGTGCCAGCACTACAGGGCCCACTGAAGCTTTCTTT
CASTTGPTEAFF
>TRBV20-1|TRBJ1-1|.|.
TGCAGCCCTGCAGTGAACACTGAAGCTTTCTTT
CSPAVNTEAFF
>TRBV11-2|TRBJ2-5|TRBD1|once
TGTGCCAGCAGCTTCAACAGGGGGAAAGAGACCCAGTACTTC
CASSFNRGKETQYF
>TRBV3-1/TRBV3-2|TRBJ1-1|.|.
TGTGCCAGCAGCCACGGGAACACTGAAGCTTTCTTT
CASSHGNTEAFF
>TRBV7-9|TRBJ1-1|TRBD1|once
TGTGCCAGCAGCTTAGGAGACAGGGATGACACTGAAGCTTTCTTT
CASSLGDRDDTEAFF
>TRBV7-3|TRBJ2-3|TRBD2|.
TGTGCCAGTAGCGGGAGCCCTCCGGATACGCAGTATTTT
CASSGSPPDTQYF
>TRBV5-4|TRBJ1-2|TRBD1|.
TGTGCCAGCAGCTCTCCAGGACAGGGGGCAAATAGGTACACCTTC
CASSSPGQGANRYTF
>TRBV2|TRBJ1-6|.|.
TGTGCCAGCAAGAGTCAGGGAAACGTTTCACCCCTCCACTTT
CASKSQGNVSPLHF
>TRBV5-6|TRBJ2-7|.|.
TGTGCCAGCAGCCCAGGACATACCTACGAGCAGTACTTC
CASSPGHTYEQYF
>TRBV19|TRBJ2-1|TRBD2|.
TGTGCCAGTAGTACCCGACTAGCGGCGGCGGATGAGCAGTTCTTC
CASSTRLAAADEQFF
>TRBV27|TRBJ2-7|.|.
TGTGCCAGCAGTTTCTATAGATTGGGCCGCTACGAGCAGTACTTC
CASSFYRLGRYEQYF
>TRBV11-2|TRBJ2-7|TRBD1|.
TGTGCCATTTACAGGGGCCGATATTACGAGCAGTACTTC
CAIYRGRYYEQYF
>TRBV28|TRBJ1-2|.|.
TGTGCCAGCAGTTCACCACAGGGCCCCGGCTCTGGCTACACCTTC
CASSSPQGPGSGYTF